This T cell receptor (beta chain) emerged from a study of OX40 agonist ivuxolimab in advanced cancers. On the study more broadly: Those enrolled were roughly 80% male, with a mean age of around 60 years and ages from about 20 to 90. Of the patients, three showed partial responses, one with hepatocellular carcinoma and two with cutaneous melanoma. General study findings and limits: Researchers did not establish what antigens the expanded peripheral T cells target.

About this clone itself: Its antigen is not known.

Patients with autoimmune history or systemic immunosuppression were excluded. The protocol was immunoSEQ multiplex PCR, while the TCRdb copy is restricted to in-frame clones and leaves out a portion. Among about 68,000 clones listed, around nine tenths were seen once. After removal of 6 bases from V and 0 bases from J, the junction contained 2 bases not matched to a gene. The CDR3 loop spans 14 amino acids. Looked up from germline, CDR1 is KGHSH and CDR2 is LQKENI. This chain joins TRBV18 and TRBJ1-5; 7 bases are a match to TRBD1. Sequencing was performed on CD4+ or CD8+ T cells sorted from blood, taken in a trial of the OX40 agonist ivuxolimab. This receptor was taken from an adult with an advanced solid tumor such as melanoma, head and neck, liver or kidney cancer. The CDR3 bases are TGTGCCAGCTCTCGACAGGGTAGCAATCAGCCCCAGCATTTT. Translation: CASSRQGSNQPQHF.